The next 23 T cell receptor beta chains were all read from a single sample in a study of T cell responses to AZD1222 COVID-19 vaccine. The data were produced by immunoSEQ multiplex PCR, yet TCRdb's version contains in-frame clones alone and is incomplete. The table records 150,000 or so clones, approximately 92% of them present only once. The input for sequencing was peripheral blood, taken 28 days after the second AZD1222 dose. The receptor set was obtained from an adult who received the AZD1222 COVID-19 vaccine.

The rearrangement links TRBV6-5 to TRBJ1-2, with D hard to call. V shed 7 bases and J shed 8 bases, with 8 bases lying between them. Germline CDR1 reads MNHEY; CDR2 reads SVGAGI. The CDR3 is 10 amino acids. The CDR3 coding sequence is TGTGCCAGCAAAGGAAACGGCTACACCTTC. Its protein product is CASKGNGYTF.

The V call is TRBV3-1 (or the pseudogene TRBV3-2), the J call TRBJ2-5, with D hard to call. Trimming cost V 0 bases and J 4 bases, with 18 bases left between them. The V gene's germline CDR1 is LGHDT and CDR2 YNNKEL (reference sequence). The CDR3 spans 17 residues. This CDR3 is CASSQEWEVGPAETQYF. The CDR3 DNA follows: TGTGCCAGCAGCCAAGAGTGGGAAGTAGGACCGGCAGAGACCCAGTACTTC.

The gene calls are TRBV29-1 and TRBJ2-5; D is possibly TRBD1 (6 bases). The CDR3 extends over 13 amino acids. Germline CDR1 and CDR2: SQVTM and ANQGSEA. The V end lost 4 bases, the J end lost 2 bases, and 11 bases lay between the germline ends. The CDR3 DNA reads as TGCAGCGTTGCCCCGACAGGACAAGAGACCCAGTACTTC. Its protein product is CSVAPTGQETQYF.

The chain employs TRBV5-4 and TRBJ2-7; 8 nucleotides line up with TRBD1. Germline V gene lookup returns CDR1 SGHNT and CDR2 YYREEE (reference sequence). The CDR3 length is 15 residues. J was trimmed by 3 bases and V by 4 bases; bases with no gene match: 9. The CDR3 protein is CASSQAGTGDYEQYF. The CDR3, as DNA: TGTGCCAGCAGCCAGGCCGGGACAGGAGACTACGAGCAGTACTTC.

The rearrangement uses TRBV3-1 (or the pseudogene TRBV3-2) and TRBJ1-3; D unresolved. Germline values: CDR1 LGHDT, CDR2 YNNKEL (reference sequence). There are 13 residues in the CDR3. Trimming cost V 4 bases and J 7 bases, with 11 bases left between them. In DNA form, the CDR3 reads TGTGCCAGCAGCCCTGGCTTGTGGAACACCATATATTTT. It yields the protein CASSPGLWNTIYF.

J is TRBJ2-7 and V is TRBV10-3; D is undetermined. CDR1 and CDR2 from the germline V gene are ENHRY and SYGVKD. The CDR3 is made up of 14 amino acids. Trimming removed 0 bases from V and 2 bases from J, with 8 bases in between. The CDR3 nucleotides read TGTGCCATCAGTGAGTCGGCAGGTACCTACGAGCAGTACTTC. It specifies CAISESAGTYEQYF.

This sequence joins TRBV29-1 and TRBJ1-3, with D uncertain. V lost 6 bases and J lost 2, with 11 bases in between. Germline V gene sequence: CDR1 SQVTM, CDR2 ANQGSEA. The CDR3 runs 13 residues. CDR3 nucleotide sequence: TGCAGCGTCATGCACAGTGCTGGAAACACCATATATTTT. This gives the protein CSVMHSAGNTIYF.

This chain connects TRBV18 to TRBJ1-2; possibly TRBD1 for D (6 bases). Germline V gene lookup returns CDR1 KGHSH and CDR2 LQKENI. The CDR3 has 14 residues. V was clipped by 3 bases and J by 4 bases, with 12 bases between them. The CDR3 region is CASSPSGGAYGYTF. DNA for the CDR3: TGTGCCAGCTCACCGTCCGGGGGCGCCTATGGCTACACCTTC. Filled out from reference TRBV18 and TRBJ1-2, the complete variable domain reads NAGVMQNPRHLVRRRGQEARLRCSPMKGHSHVYWYRQLPEEGLKFMVYLQKENIIDESGMPKERFSAEFPKEGPSILRIQQVVRGDSAAYFCASSPSGGAYGYTFGSGTRLTVV.

V gene TRBV7-9 combines with J gene TRBJ2-2, with 7 nucleotides matching TRBD2. In germline, CDR1 is SEHNR, CDR2 FQNEAQ (reference sequence). V shed 1 base and J 6 bases; nucleotides not matched to a gene: 17. This CDR3 region has 19 residues. The CDR3 loop is CASSLVGSGASVISGELFF. The DNA for the CDR3 is TGTGCCAGCAGCTTAGTGGGAAGCGGGGCTAGCGTTATCTCCGGGGAGCTGTTTTTT.

The rearrangement joins TRBV28 to TRBJ1-6; no clear D gene. There are 13 residues in the CDR3. Germline V gene sequence: CDR1 MDHEN, CDR2 SYDVKM. The germline V and J ends were trimmed by 7 bases and 7 bases, with 11 bases remaining between them. CDR3 in DNA: TGTGCCAGCACCATAGGGCTGAATTCACCCCTCCACTTT. Its translation: CASTIGLNSPLHF. The full variable domain, its missing parts supplied by reference TRBV28 and TRBJ1-6, is DVKVTQSSRYLVKRTGEKVFLECVQDMDHENMFWYRQDPGLGLRLIYFSYDVKMKEKGDIPEGYSVSREKKERFSLILESASTNQTSMYLCASTIGLNSPLHFGNGTRLTVT.

The rearrangement joins TRBV12-3 or TRBV12-4 to TRBJ1-1; 7 nucleotides align to TRBD1. Germline trimming cut 1 base from V and 6 bases from J; bases unmatched to any gene: 2. The CDR3 runs to 13 residues. The DNA of the CDR3 is TGTGCCAGCAGTTTAGACAGGGGTTCTGAAGCTTTCTTT. Protein sequence: CASSLDRGSEAFF.

CDR3 coding DNA: TGTGCCAGCAGTTTCGGGACGGTCTCCTACGAGCAGTACTTC. Amino acids: CASSFGTVSYEQYF. This rearrangement joins TRBV28 to TRBJ2-7; the D gene could be TRBD1 or TRBD2 (5 bases each). CDR3 size: 14 residues. V was clipped by 3 bases and J by 0 bases, with 9 bases between them. The germline CDR1 and CDR2 sequences are MDHEN and SYDVKM.

This chain uses TRBV6-5 with TRBJ2-5, with 8 bases aligning to TRBD1. V shed 0 bases and J 7 bases; nucleotides not matched to a gene: 1. Germline-derived CDR1 and CDR2 are MNHEY and SVGAGI. The CDR3 is 13 residues long. CDR3 coding DNA: TGTGCCAGCAGTTACTCGGGGACAGGGACCCAGTACTTC. It translates to CASSYSGTGTQYF.

This rearrangement joins TRBV7-3 to TRBJ2-3, with D possibly matching TRBD1 (5 bases). The CDR3 covers 16 residues. Germline V lookup: CDR1 SGHTA, CDR2 FQGTGA. Trimming shortened V by 5 bases and J by 0 bases, and 15 bases separated the two germline ends. The CDR3, as DNA: TGTGCCAGCAGCCTGGGGCTGACACAGAGCACAGATACGCAGTATTTT. Encoded protein: CASSLGLTQSTDTQYF.

The genes are TRBV28 and TRBJ1-2; weak D call: TRBD1 (6 bases). This CDR3 region has 13 residues. Trimming took 3 bases from V and 4 from J, leaving 9 bases between them. From germline, CDR1 is MDHEN and CDR2 SYDVKM. The CDR3 sequence is CASSFGGFYGYTF. The CDR3 DNA is TGTGCCAGCAGTTTTGGGGGCTTCTATGGCTACACCTTC.

This clone is a singleton in its sample. The CDR3 bases are TGTGCCAGCAGTGAATGGGGGGGACGGGGAAACACCATATATTTT. Amino acids: CASSEWGGRGNTIYF. The V gene is TRBV25-1, the J gene TRBJ1-3, with TRBD1 as a possible D gene (5 bases). The ends were cut back, 1 base at V and 4 bases at J, with 11 bases in the middle. The CDR3 contains 15 residues. Germline values: CDR1 MGHDK, CDR2 SYGVNS.

The chain is built from TRBV4-1 and TRBJ2-7; either TRBD1 or TRBD2 may fit D (5 bases each). The CDR3 loop spans 14 amino acids. The ends were cut back, 0 bases at V and 3 bases at J, with 9 bases in the middle. CDR1 and CDR2 from the germline V gene are MGHRA and YSYEKL. CDR3 residues: CASSQERGSYEQYF. In DNA, the CDR3 is TGCGCCAGCAGCCAAGAGAGGGGCAGCTACGAGCAGTACTTC.

This sequence joins TRBV6-6 and TRBJ1-3, with TRBD1 matching over 8 bases. V gave up 10 bases and J gave up 2 bases; unmatched junction bases: 7. CDR1 MNHNY and CDR2 SVGAGI come from the germline V gene (reference sequence). The CDR3 consists of 14 residues. The CDR3 protein is CATNSGGTGNTIYF. The CDR3, as DNA: TGTGCCACGAATTCAGGGGGCACTGGAAACACCATATATTTT.

Worth noting for this clone: The same CDR3 arises from other DNA sequences in this sample as well. V is TRBV28 and J is TRBJ1-1, with D uncertain. CDR3 length equals 11 residues. CDR1 and CDR2 (germline): MDHEN, SYDVKM. V was trimmed by 11 bases and J by 1 base, leaving 8 bases between them. For the CDR3, the DNA is TGTGCCTCTCGGGGGAACACTGAAGCTTTCTTT. Its translation: CASRGNTEAFF.

The rearrangement joins TRBV12-5 to TRBJ2-3, with TRBD1 matching 8 bases. The V gene end was trimmed by 5 bases and the J gene end by 4 bases; junction bases not matched to a gene: 5. CDR1 and CDR2 from the germline V gene are LGHNT and FRNRAP. The CDR3 extends over 14 amino acids. The CDR3 loop reads CASGSGQGADTQYF. The CDR3 coding sequence is TGTGCTAGTGGTAGCGGACAGGGCGCAGATACGCAGTATTTT.

This clone was recorded once. The CDR3 loop reads CASSTSWTSGAAEQYF. DNA for the CDR3: TGTGCCAGCAGCACTAGCTGGACTAGCGGTGCCGCCGAGCAGTACTTC. V is TRBV7-9 and J is TRBJ2-7; 10 nucleotides align to TRBD2. The CDR3 is made up of 16 amino acids. Germline CDR1 is SEHNR and CDR2 is FQNEAQ (reference sequence). V gave up 5 bases and J gave up 6 bases; unmatched junction bases: 13.

The rearrangement joins TRBV19 to TRBJ1-6; D is unresolved. V lost 3 bases to trimming and J lost 10 bases, with 10 bases between them. Germline V gene data show CDR1 as LNHDA and CDR2 as SQIVND (reference sequence). The CDR3 contains 13 residues. The CDR3: CASSMIRESPLHF. The CDR3, as DNA: TGTGCCAGTAGTATGATTCGGGAATCACCCCTCCACTTT.

This clone was recorded a few times. The chain links TRBV29-1 to TRBJ1-2; no clear D gene. V lost 4 bases, J lost 6 bases, and 15 bases lay in between. Germline V gives CDR1 SQVTM, CDR2 ANQGSEA. The CDR3 length is 13 residues. CDR3 nucleotides: TGCAGCGTTGCATCTCTGGGCTCCAATGGCTACACCTTC. Its translation is CSVASLGSNGYTF.